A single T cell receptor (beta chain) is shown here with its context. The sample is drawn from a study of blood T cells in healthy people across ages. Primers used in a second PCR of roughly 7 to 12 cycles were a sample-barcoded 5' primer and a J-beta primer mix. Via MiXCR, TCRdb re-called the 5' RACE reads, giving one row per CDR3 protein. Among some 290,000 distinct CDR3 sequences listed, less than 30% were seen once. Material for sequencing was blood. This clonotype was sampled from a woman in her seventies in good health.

Here the CDR3 reads CASSQEDGRSNGYTF. The CDR3 region has the DNA TGCGCCAGCAGCCAAGAAGATGGGAGATCGAATGGCTACACCTTC. This chain joins TRBV4-1 and TRBJ1-2; D gene uncertain. V lost 0 bases to trimming and J lost 6 bases, with 14 bases between them. Germline values: CDR1 MGHRA, CDR2 YSYEKL. This CDR3 is 15 amino acids long.